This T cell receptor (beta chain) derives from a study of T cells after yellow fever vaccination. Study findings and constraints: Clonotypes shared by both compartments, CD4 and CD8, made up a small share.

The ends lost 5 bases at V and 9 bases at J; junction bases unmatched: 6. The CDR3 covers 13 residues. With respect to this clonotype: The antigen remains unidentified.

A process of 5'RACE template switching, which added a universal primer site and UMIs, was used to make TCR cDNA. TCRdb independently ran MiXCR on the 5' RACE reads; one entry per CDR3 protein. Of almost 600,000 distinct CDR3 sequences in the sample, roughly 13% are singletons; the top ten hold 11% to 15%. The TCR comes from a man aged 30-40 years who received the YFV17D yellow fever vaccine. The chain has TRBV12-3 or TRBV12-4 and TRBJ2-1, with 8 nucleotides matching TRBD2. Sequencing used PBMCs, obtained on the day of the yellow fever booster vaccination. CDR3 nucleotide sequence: TGTGCCAGCAGTCCCGGGACTAGGGTTGAGCAGTTCTTC. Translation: CASSPGTRVEQFF.